This T cell receptor beta chain was documented in a study of CD8 T cells in ankylosing spondylitis. The V gene end was trimmed by 3 bases and the J gene end by 4 bases; junction bases not matched to a gene: 2. This CDR3 has 15 amino acids. This clonotype was observed many times. The antigen is not known. Overall study findings and caveats: Reports of some motif variants in reactive arthritis synovial fluid and blood predate this one. Characteristic, it appeared, of ankylosing spondylitis blood was a TCR beta motif of several highly homologous variants. From matched ankylosing spondylitis synovial fluid, disease-linked clones were reportedly recovered at significantly enriched levels.

TCRdb processed the 5' RACE reads anew with MiXCR; each CDR3 protein has one entry. The repertoire holds 330,000 or so distinct CDR3 sequences, with less than 9.5% as singletons. The V and J genes are TRBV12-3 or TRBV12-4 and TRBJ2-2; 10 bases align to TRBD2. Sequencing input: blood, either unsorted or a sorted T cell fraction (not recorded which). This clonotype originated in a male donor with ankylosing spondylitis. CDR3 nucleotides: TGTGCCAGCAGTTTCCTAGCGGGGGTCACCGGGGAGCTGTTTTTT. Its translation: CASSFLAGVTGELFF.